Below, one T cell receptor beta chain is given with its context. CDR1 SGHNT and CDR2 YYREEE come from the germline V gene (reference sequence). The CDR3 is 15 amino acids. V lost 0 bases, J lost 4 bases, and 4 bases stayed unmatched. These data originate in a study of blood T cell repertoires in COVID-19. Only in-frame clones appear in the TCRdb table, and some are missing; sequencing was by immunoSEQ multiplex PCR. The data hold 56,000 or so clones, with roughly 89% observed a single time. Sequenced material: peripheral blood. This chain joins TRBV5-4 and TRBJ1-1; 9 bases are shared with TRBD1. The clonotype was recovered from a woman in her fifties or sixties with COVID-19, enrolled during active disease. Here the CDR3 reads CASSLETGGFTEAFF. In DNA, the CDR3 is TGTGCCAGCAGCTTGGAAACAGGGGGCTTCACTGAAGCTTTCTTT.